One sample yielded the 26 T cell receptor beta chains listed below, sequenced in a study of CD8 T cells in ankylosing spondylitis. TCRdb reanalysed the 5' RACE reads using MiXCR and keeps one entry per CDR3 protein. The table has under 300,000 distinct CDR3 sequences, 18% seen once. The material sequenced was blood, either unsorted or a sorted T cell fraction (not recorded which). Receptor source: a male donor with ankylosing spondylitis or in good health (not recorded which).

This clonotype was found a few times. The chain uses TRBV20-1 and TRBJ2-2; 9 nucleotides match TRBD2. Germline CDR1 DFQATT, CDR2 SNEGSKA (reference sequence). The CDR3 spans 16 residues. J gave up 3 bases and V 0 bases, and 5 bases lay outside the gene matches. CDR3 sequence: CSARDLLAGDTGELFF. The CDR3 DNA reads as TGCAGTGCTAGAGATTTGTTAGCGGGAGACACCGGGGAGCTGTTTTTT.

V is TRBV7-2 and J is TRBJ2-1, with D possibly matching TRBD1 (5 bases). CDR1 is SGHTA and CDR2 is FQGNSA in the germline V gene. V lost 0 bases to trimming and J lost 4 bases, with 13 bases between them. The CDR3 runs to 16 residues. In nucleotides, the CDR3 is TGTGCCAGCAGCTTAGCCCCCCTGACAGATTACAATGAGCAGTTCTTC. This codes for CASSLAPLTDYNEQFF.

This clonotype has only a few counts. V and J are TRBV9 and TRBJ2-7; D gene ambiguous. The V end was cut by 4 bases, the J end by 6 bases, with 11 bases between. The CDR3 is 12 residues long. Germline V gives CDR1 SGDLS, CDR2 YYNGEE. In DNA form, the CDR3 reads TGTGCCAGCAGCCCCCACGGGTTCGAGCAGTACTTC. Amino acid sequence: CASSPHGFEQYF.

This clonotype was picked up many times. V usage is TRBV6-5 and J usage is TRBJ2-2; TRBD1 aligns across 8 bases. This CDR3 contains 16 residues. Trimming at V came to 0 bases and at J to 5 bases, leaving 5 bases not matched to a gene. Germline V gene data show CDR1 as MNHEY and CDR2 as SVGAGI. CDR3 in amino acids: CASSYSPGGVTGELFF. CDR3 in DNA: TGTGCCAGCAGTTACTCTCCAGGGGGCGTTACCGGGGAGCTGTTTTTT.

This clonotype was counted a few times. This chain uses TRBV27 with TRBJ2-7, with D perhaps TRBD1 (6 bases). The germline CDR1 and CDR2 sequences are MNHEY and SMNVEV (reference sequence). The CDR3 runs 14 residues. V shed 3 bases and J shed 3 bases, with 12 bases lying between them. The CDR3 DNA sequence: TGTGCCAGCAGTTTGTCCGGGACAAACTACGAGCAGTACTTC. It codes for CASSLSGTNYEQYF.

This clonotype was counted a few times. The chain recombines TRBV27 with TRBJ2-7, with TRBD1 as a possible D gene (6 bases). The CDR3 spans 16 residues. Between the trimmed V and J ends, which lost 0 bases and 2 bases, there was a span of 14 bases. CDR1 MNHEY and CDR2 SMNVEV come from the germline V gene (reference sequence). CDR3 nucleotides: TGTGCCAGCAGTTTATCGGCGACAGGATCTACCTACGAGCAGTACTTC. Its translation: CASSLSATGSTYEQYF.

This clonotype was seen just once. The chain combines TRBV14 with TRBJ2-7; TRBD2 matches 8 bases. Germline V CDR1 and CDR2: SGHDN, FVKESK. There are 16 residues in the CDR3. Losses at the gene ends were 3 bases for V and 6 bases for J; bases not matched to a gene: 13. The CDR3 DNA is TGTGCCAGCAGCCACCGGGGACTAGGGGGTCGTTCCGAGCAGTACTTC. Translating it yields CASSHRGLGGRSEQYF.

The chain is built from TRBV15 and TRBJ2-1; possibly TRBD1 for D (5 bases). CDR3 length: 15 amino acids. V lost 3 bases to trimming and J lost 3 bases, with 12 bases between them. Germline assignment: CDR1 LNHNV and CDR2 YYDKDF (reference sequence). CDR3 loop: CATSSRDVVYNEQFF. The CDR3 DNA reads TGTGCCACCAGCAGCAGGGATGTAGTCTACAATGAGCAGTTCTTC.

The V gene is TRBV14, the J gene TRBJ2-4, with a tentative D call TRBD1 (5 bases). The V gene lost 3 bases and the J gene lost 12 bases, with 9 bases spanning the gap. The V gene's germline CDR1 is SGHDN and CDR2 FVKESK. The CDR3 sequence is 11 residues long. The CDR3 DNA sequence: TGTGCCAGCAGCCACAGACAGAGTCAGTACTTC. Residues: CASSHRQSQYF.

The rearrangement joins TRBV4-1 to TRBJ2-7, with 8 bases matching TRBD1. Germline assignment: CDR1 MGHRA and CDR2 YSYEKL. J lost 11 bases, V lost 4 bases, and 13 bases had no gene match. CDR3 length: 14 amino acids. The CDR3 spells CASSPPGGQGIKYF. The CDR3 coding sequence is TGCGCCAGCAGCCCCCCCGGCGGACAGGGAATAAAGTACTTC.

The rearrangement links TRBV4-1 to TRBJ2-1; D possibly uses TRBD1 or TRBD2 (6 bases each). The V gene's germline CDR1 is MGHRA and CDR2 YSYEKL. Trimming took 4 bases from V and 7 from J, leaving 17 bases between them. The CDR3 spans 15 residues. The CDR3 nucleotides read TGCGCCAGCAGCCCTTACCCAGGGGAGGTGAATGAGCAGTTCTTC. This sequence encodes CASSPYPGEVNEQFF.

The chain is built from TRBV7-9 and TRBJ1-3; D gene unclear. The V gene's germline CDR1 is SEHNR and CDR2 FQNEAQ (reference sequence). Trimming took 6 bases from V and 4 from J, leaving 10 bases between them. This CDR3 has 13 amino acids. CDR3 in amino acids: CASRHNWGNTIYF. DNA of the CDR3: TGTGCCAGCAGGCATAATTGGGGAAACACCATATATTTT.

The rearrangement links TRBV5-1 to TRBJ2-7; TRBD1 or TRBD2 may be the D gene (5 bases each). CDR3 length equals 17 residues. The V end lost 0 bases, the J end lost 0 bases, and 16 bases lay between the germline ends. Germline V gene lookup returns CDR1 SGHRS and CDR2 YFSETQ. The CDR3 sequence is CASSLVTRDAYSYEQYF. As DNA, the CDR3 is TGCGCCAGCAGCTTGGTTACTAGGGACGCATACTCCTACGAGCAGTACTTC.

The chain uses TRBV4-1 and TRBJ2-7; a weak D match, TRBD1 (6 bases). Trimming stripped 5 bases from V and 7 bases from J, with 12 bases between. This CDR3 is 12 amino acids long. CDR1 and CDR2 from the germline V gene are MGHRA and YSYEKL. CDR3 coding DNA: TGCGCCAGCAGCACGCAGGGGCGGGAGCAGTACTTC. Translation: CASSTQGREQYF.

This chain connects TRBV5-1 to TRBJ2-7; weak D call: TRBD2 (7 bases). Germline V gene data show CDR1 as SGHRS and CDR2 as YFSETQ. Between the trimmed V and J ends, which lost 5 bases and 0 bases, there was a span of 18 bases. The CDR3 has 16 residues. CDR3: CASSFSIGGGSYEQYF. The DNA of the CDR3 is TGCGCCAGCAGTTTCTCCATAGGGGGGGGCTCCTACGAGCAGTACTTC.

This clonotype was detected once. This chain connects TRBV5-1 to TRBJ2-1; 7 nucleotides align to TRBD2. The CDR3 is made up of 20 amino acids. Germline CDR1 reads SGHRS; CDR2 reads YFSETQ. V was pared by 3 bases and J by 0 bases, with 18 bases of the junction left unmatched. The CDR3 DNA sequence: TGCGCCAGCAGCTCTGGATGGGGGGGGGACGGAATCTTCTCCTACAATGAGCAGTTCTTC. It is translated as CASSSGWGGDGIFSYNEQFF.

The chain joins TRBV4-3 to TRBJ2-7; TRBD2 matches at 13 bases. This CDR3 is 17 amino acids long. V lost 1 base, J lost 4 bases, and 7 bases stayed unmatched. Germline V gives CDR1 LGHNA, CDR2 YSLEER. CDR3 region: CASSQVWTSGSRYEQYF. CDR3 DNA: TGCGCCAGCAGCCAAGTGTGGACTAGCGGGAGTAGGTACGAGCAGTACTTC.

This clonotype was counted between two and nine times. This chain links TRBV7-6 with TRBJ2-7; D is possibly TRBD2 (6 bases). V lost 4 bases, J lost 2 bases, and 18 bases lay in between. CDR1 and CDR2 from the germline V gene are SGHVS and FNYEAQ. The CDR3 consists of 16 residues. In DNA form, the CDR3 reads TGTGCCAGCAGCTCATACCGGGACTCGTCGACCTACGAGCAGTACTTC. Amino acid sequence: CASSSYRDSSTYEQYF.

This clonotype has at least ten counts. This chain links TRBV7-2 with TRBJ2-7; 13 bases agree with TRBD2. Germline lookup yields CDR1 SGHTA and CDR2 FQGNSA. This CDR3 contains 15 residues. Trimming at V came to 1 base and at J to 3 bases, leaving 0 bases not matched to a gene. In nucleotides, the CDR3 is TGTGCCAGCAGCTTAGGACTAGCGGGGGGCTACGAGCAGTACTTC. This translates into CASSLGLAGGYEQYF.

V usage is TRBV15 and J usage is TRBJ2-3; 8 nucleotides align to TRBD2. Germline-derived CDR1 and CDR2 are LNHNV and YYDKDF (reference sequence). The V segment lost 3 bases and the J segment 3 bases; nucleotides outside the gene matches: 14. This CDR3 has 18 residues. The CDR3 loop is CATSRPPLSSGSTDTQYF. In nucleotides, the CDR3 is TGTGCCACCAGCAGGCCCCCCCTGTCCAGCGGGAGTACAGATACGCAGTATTTT.

The J gene is TRBJ2-5, the V gene TRBV7-6, with TRBD2 matching 13 bases. Germline CDR1 is SGHVS and CDR2 is FNYEAQ. This CDR3 is 16 amino acids long. The junction had 6 bases not matched to a gene; V was cut back by 5 bases and J by 3 bases. The CDR3 sequence is CASSPPGLAGKETQYF. The CDR3 bases are TGTGCCAGCAGCCCTCCGGGACTAGCGGGAAAAGAGACCCAGTACTTC.

Only a few counts were recorded for this clonotype. J is TRBJ2-1 and V is TRBV7-9; 9 bases align to TRBD2. With V trimmed by 6 bases and J by 6 bases, 9 bases remained unmatched. In germline, CDR1 is SEHNR, CDR2 FQNEAQ (reference sequence). The CDR3 runs 15 residues. The CDR3 protein is CASRFAGGPFNEQFF. DNA for the CDR3: TGTGCCAGCAGATTCGCGGGAGGGCCTTTCAATGAGCAGTTCTTC.

This clonotype showed up just a few times. This rearrangement joins TRBV29-1 to TRBJ2-1; 8 nucleotides agree with TRBD2. V gave up 6 bases and J gave up 3 bases; unmatched junction bases: 7. CDR1 and CDR2 (germline): SQVTM, ANQGSEA. The CDR3 is 14 amino acids. Written as DNA, the CDR3 is TGCAGCGTCGAGCGGGAGTCAGGCTACAATGAGCAGTTCTTC. Amino acids: CSVERESGYNEQFF.

This clonotype was detected only a few times. The V gene is TRBV12-3 or TRBV12-4, the J gene TRBJ1-3, with D hard to call. The CDR3 is made up of 17 amino acids. Trimming removed 3 bases from V and 0 bases from J, with 15 bases in between. CDR3 amino acids: CASSFRPDGASGNTIYF. In DNA, the CDR3 is TGTGCCAGCAGTTTCCGCCCCGACGGAGCCTCTGGAAACACCATATATTTT.

Concerning this clonotype: Germline and junction disagree at one end, which may indicate a read error. This rearrangement joins TRBV12-3 or TRBV12-4 to TRBJ2-1, with D possibly called TRBD1 or TRBD2 (6 bases each). The CDR3 has 15 residues. The CDR3 loop is CASSLGGASGYDQFF. CDR3 DNA sequence: TGTGCCAGCAGTTTAGGGGGGGCGTCAGGCTATGATCAGTTCTTC.

Ten or more counts support this clonotype. V gene TRBV11-2 combines with J gene TRBJ2-5; TRBD1 is a possible D gene (6 bases). The V end was cut by 4 bases, the J end by 2 bases, with 26 bases between. The germline CDR1 and CDR2 sequences are SGHAT and FQNNGV. The CDR3 contains 19 residues. Written as DNA, the CDR3 is TGTGCCAGCAGCTCCCCAAGCCCAACAGGGTTTGGATTTCAAGAGACCCAGTACTTC. It translates to CASSSPSPTGFGFQETQYF.